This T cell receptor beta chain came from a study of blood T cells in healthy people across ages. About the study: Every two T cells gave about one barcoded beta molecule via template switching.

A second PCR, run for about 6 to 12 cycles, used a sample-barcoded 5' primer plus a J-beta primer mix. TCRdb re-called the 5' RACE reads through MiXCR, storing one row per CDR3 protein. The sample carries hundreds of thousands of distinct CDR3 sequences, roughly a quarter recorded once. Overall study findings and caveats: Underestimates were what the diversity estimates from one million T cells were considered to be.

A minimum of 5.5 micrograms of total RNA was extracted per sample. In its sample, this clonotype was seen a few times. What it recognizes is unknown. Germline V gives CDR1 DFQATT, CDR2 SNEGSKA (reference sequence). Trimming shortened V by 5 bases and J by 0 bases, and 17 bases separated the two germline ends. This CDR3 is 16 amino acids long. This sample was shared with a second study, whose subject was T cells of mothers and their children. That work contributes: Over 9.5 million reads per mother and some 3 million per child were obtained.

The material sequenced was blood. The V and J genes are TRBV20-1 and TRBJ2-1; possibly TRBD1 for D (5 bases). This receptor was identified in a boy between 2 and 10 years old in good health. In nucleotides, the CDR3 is TGCAGTGCTCCTCACCAGGGCCATAGCTCCTACAATGAGCAGTTCTTC. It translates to CSAPHQGHSSYNEQFF.